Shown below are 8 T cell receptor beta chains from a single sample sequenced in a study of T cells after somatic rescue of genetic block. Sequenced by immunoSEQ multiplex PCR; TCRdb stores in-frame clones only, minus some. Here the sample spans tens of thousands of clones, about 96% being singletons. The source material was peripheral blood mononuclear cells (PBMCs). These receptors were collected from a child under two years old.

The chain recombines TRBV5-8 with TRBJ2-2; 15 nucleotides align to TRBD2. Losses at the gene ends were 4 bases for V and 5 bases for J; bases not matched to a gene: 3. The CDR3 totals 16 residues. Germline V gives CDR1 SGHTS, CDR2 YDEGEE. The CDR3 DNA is TGTGCCAGCAGCCCCGGGACTAGCGGGAGGACCGGGGAGCTGTTTTTT. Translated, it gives CASSPGTSGRTGELFF.

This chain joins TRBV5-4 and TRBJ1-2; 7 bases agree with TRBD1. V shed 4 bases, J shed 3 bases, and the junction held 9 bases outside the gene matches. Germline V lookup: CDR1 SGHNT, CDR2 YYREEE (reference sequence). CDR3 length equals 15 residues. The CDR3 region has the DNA TGTGCCAGCAGCCAAGATCATCAGGGGGACTATGGCTACACCTTC. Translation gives CASSQDHQGDYGYTF.

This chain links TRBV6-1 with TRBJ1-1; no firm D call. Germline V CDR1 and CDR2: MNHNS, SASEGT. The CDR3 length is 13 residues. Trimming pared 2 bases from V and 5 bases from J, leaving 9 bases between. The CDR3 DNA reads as TGTGCCAGCAGTGAATTTTGGGGTACTGAAGCTTTCTTT. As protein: CASSEFWGTEAFF.

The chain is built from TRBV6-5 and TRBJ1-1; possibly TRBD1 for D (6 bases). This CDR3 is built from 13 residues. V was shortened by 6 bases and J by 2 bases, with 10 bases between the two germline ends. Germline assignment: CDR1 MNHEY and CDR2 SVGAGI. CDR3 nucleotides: TGTGCCAGCAGGTGGACAGACAACACTGAAGCTTTCTTT. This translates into CASRWTDNTEAFF.

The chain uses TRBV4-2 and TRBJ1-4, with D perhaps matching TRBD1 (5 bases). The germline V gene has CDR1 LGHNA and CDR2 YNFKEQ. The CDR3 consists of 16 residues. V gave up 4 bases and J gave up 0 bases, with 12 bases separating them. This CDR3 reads CASSLFPTATNEKLFF. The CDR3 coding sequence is TGTGCCAGCAGCCTATTTCCGACAGCAACTAATGAAAAACTGTTTTTT.

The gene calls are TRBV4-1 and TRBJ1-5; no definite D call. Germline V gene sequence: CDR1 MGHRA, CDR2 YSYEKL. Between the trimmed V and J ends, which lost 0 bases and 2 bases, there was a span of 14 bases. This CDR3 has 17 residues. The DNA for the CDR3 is TGCGCCAGCAGCCAAGATCCGCCCCCAGTCGGCAATCAGCCCCAGCATTTT. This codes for CASSQDPPPVGNQPQHF.

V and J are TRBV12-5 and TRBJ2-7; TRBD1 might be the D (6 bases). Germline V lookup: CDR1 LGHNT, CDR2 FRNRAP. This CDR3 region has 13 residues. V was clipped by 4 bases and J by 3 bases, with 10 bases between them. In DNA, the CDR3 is TGTGCTAGTGGTTCAAGGACAGTCTACGAGCAGTACTTC. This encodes CASGSRTVYEQYF.

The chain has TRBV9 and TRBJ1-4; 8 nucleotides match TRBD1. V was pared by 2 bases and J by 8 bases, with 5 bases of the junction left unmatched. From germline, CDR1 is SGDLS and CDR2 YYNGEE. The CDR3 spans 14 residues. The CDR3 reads CASSVDRAGEKLFF. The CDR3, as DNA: TGTGCCAGCAGCGTGGACAGGGCGGGGGAAAAACTGTTTTTT.